This record covers a single T cell receptor (beta chain). Its antigen has not been determined. Per-nucleotide qualities are absent, and no much larger clonotype sits a single base away. The sample comes from a study of blood T cells in healthy people across ages (dated by TCRdb to 2013 to 2016). Background on the whole study: In model experiments, template switching captured about one uniquely barcoded TCR beta cDNA molecule for every two T cells. The study analyzed two additional independent replicas of 1 million unique cDNA reads from the same blood draw for two donors, one aged 18 to 30 and one aged 80 or older. Donors were grouped into four age groups: young (average 16 years), middle-aged (roughly 38), aged (62) and long-lived (just over 80). Using deep sequencing normalized with unique cDNA molecular identifiers, the study measured how TCR beta repertoire diversity changes with age. To avoid experimental bias, donors of different ages were distributed randomly across sequencing lanes.

Trimmed from V: 3 bases; trimmed from J: 3 bases; junction bases lacking a gene match: 5. The CDR3, cysteine through phenylalanine, is 15 amino acids long. Only the CDR3 DNA stays, 45 bases, in frame from base 1. The germline V gene encodes CDR1 SGHRS and CDR2 YFSETQ. Study-wide conclusions, independent of this receptor: Compared with the aged group, the long-lived group had more naive CD4+ T cells, fewer expanded clones and increased TCR diversity, a pattern suggesting age selection. Bulk unsorted PBMC profiling prevented conclusive comparison of naive and antigen-experienced compartments. As age increased, observed TCR beta diversity per million T cells dropped in a roughly linear way, and a significant reduction was already evident by age about 40. The percentage of naive T cells measured by flow cytometry correlated strongly with observed TCR beta diversity. Donor CMV infection status was unknown, potentially confounding age-related changes in expanded clonotypes. Estimates of total diversity from one million sequenced T cells were regarded as lower bounds and underestimates.

Systemically healthy Caucasian individuals from Russia, 39 in total and aged about 6 to 95 years, were included as donors. Each donor gave approximately 10 milliliters of peripheral blood, collected into EDTA-treated Vacutainer tubes. Ficoll-Paque density-gradient centrifugation was used to isolate PBMCs, with at least 7 million obtained per sample. Total RNA was extracted from PBMCs with Trizol reagent, with at least 5.5 micrograms obtained per sample. For every donor, flow cytometry on a PBMC aliquot measured the percentage of naive CD45RAhigh/CD27high T cells. Receptor amplification or capture employed 5' RACE. Sequencing used an Illumina HiSeq 2500. The second PCR ran for roughly 7 to 11 cycles and used a J-beta primer mix along with a sample-barcoded 5' primer. Each TCR beta cDNA molecule received a unique molecular identifier from a template-switch 5' adaptor carrying 12 random nucleotides. Each sample yielded at least 2.5 million CDR3-containing paired-end reads. First-strand cDNA was synthesized from all RNA with the Mint cDNA synthesis kit, primed by a TRBC-specific oligonucleotide. Following uracil-DNA glycosylase treatment, a first 18-cycle PCR with universal primers M1SS and BC2_uni_R was performed on all cDNA. As for the original processing: Normalization of each sample was performed by random selection of 1 million high-quality reads, each carrying a distinct molecular identifier. Instead of being binned into consensus sequences, reads with shared molecular identifiers were discarded. CDR3 identification, clonotype clustering and error correction used MiTCR with a Q25 quality threshold and the strictest error-elimination algorithm. A nonparametric unseen species model with Euler transformation was used to estimate a lower bound on total TCR beta diversity. TCRdb applied fastp at Q25 and MiXCR to the public reads, then kept only in-frame beta chains. Here each entry gathers all rows of one CDR3 protein and keeps the most common genes and DNA. Clone size and V and J calls follow TCRdb, not the original study. This sample gives 1,500,000 or so distinct CDR3 sequences in total; approximately 59% of them show up just once. Together, the top ten hold 5.5% to 8% of the sample.

Sequences were obtained from blood. The sequence joins TRBV5-1 to TRBJ2-1; 8 junctional bases match TRBD1. This clonotype originated in a young man in good health. This receptor carries the CDR3 CASSSPGGGYNEQFF. The bases are TGCGCCAGCAGCTCTCCAGGGGGCGGCTACAATGAGCAGTTCTTC.